This is a list of T cell receptor beta chains from one sample in a study of cytomegalovirus exposure and HLA in healthy donors. The data were produced by immunoSEQ multiplex PCR, yet TCRdb's version contains in-frame clones alone and is incomplete. The top ten clones hold 2.4% of a sample with some 190,000 clones, 70% to 90% of them seen once. Material: PBMCs. The source of these receptors is a male donor in good health and CMV-seronegative. CDR3s include the opening cysteine and the closing phenylalanine or tryptophan. Each record gives: J gene, D gene, clone size, V gene, CDR3 DNA, CDR3 protein. The D gene is left open where the match is weak. Size values are once, few and many counts, or a class for expanded clones, and some rows have none.

TRBJ1-5,-,-,TRBV2,TGTGCCAGCAGTGCTCTGTCAGGCAATCAGCCCCAGCATTTT,CASSALSGNQPQHF
TRBJ2-7,TRBD2,-,TRBV9,TGTGCCAGCAGCGTTTCCGGGACTAGCGGGACCTACGAGCAGTACTTC,CASSVSGTSGTYEQYF
TRBJ2-1,-,-,TRBV5-4,TGTGCCAGCAGCTTGGGGGGCGCTCTGGATGAGCAGTTCTTC,CASSLGGALDEQFF
TRBJ2-7,TRBD2,-,TRBV7-8,TGTGCCAGCAGCTTCGGGACTAGCGCCTCCTACGAGCAGTACTTC,CASSFGTSASYEQYF
TRBJ1-1,TRBD1,-,TRBV29-1,TGCAGCGTTGCAAACAGGGGCGAAGCTTTCTTT,CSVANRGEAFF
TRBJ1-5,TRBD1,few,TRBV10-3,TGTGCCATCAGCGACGACAGGGGTAATCAGCCCCAGCATTTT,CAISDDRGNQPQHF
TRBJ2-1,-,-,TRBV6-4,TGTGCCAGGTTATTCCCGGGACTTTGTAGCTCCTACAATGAGCAGTTCTTC,CARLFPGLCSSYNEQFF
TRBJ2-2,-,-,TRBV5-8,TGTGCCAGCAGCCAATTTAGGACAGTAGCAGCCGGGGAGCTGTTTTTT,CASSQFRTVAAGELFF
TRBJ1-5,TRBD1,-,TRBV2,TGTGCCAGCAGTGAAGGGTCAGGGGGAAATCAGCCCCAGCATTTT,CASSEGSGGNQPQHF
TRBJ2-1,TRBD2,-,TRBV7-2,TGTGCCAGCAGCTTATTGCGGGGGAGCTCCTACAATGAGCAGTTCTTC,CASSLLRGSSYNEQFF
TRBJ1-1,-,-,TRBV19,TGTGCCAGTAGAATAACAGGGATGAACACTGAAGCTTTCTTT,CASRITGMNTEAFF
TRBJ1-6,-,-,TRBV30,TGTGCCTGGAGTGTATTGTCCAGTGATTCACCCCTCCACTTT,CAWSVLSSDSPLHF
TRBJ2-5,TRBD1,-,TRBV2,TGTGCCAGCAGGGACCCGACAGGGGTAAGGGAGACCCAGTACTTC,CASRDPTGVRETQYF
TRBJ1-6,TRBD1,-,TRBV5-6,TGTGCCAGCAGTTCTGACAGGGGAGACTCTAGTTCACCCCTCCACTTT,CASSSDRGDSSSPLHF
TRBJ1-1,-,few,TRBV7-3,TGTGCCAGCGGGGAACAGGGAAACACTGAAGCTTTCTTT,CASGEQGNTEAFF
TRBJ1-2,TRBD1,once,TRBV11-2,TGTGCCAGCAGCTTACTGAGGGGAAGGACAGGGGATACCTATGGCTACACCTTC,CASSLLRGRTGDTYGYTF
TRBJ1-1,-,few,TRBV5-1,TGCGCCAGCAGCTTGGGTGGCGGGGGCACTGAAGCTTTCTTT,CASSLGGGGTEAFF
TRBJ2-7,TRBD2,-,TRBV4-2,TGTGCCAGCAGCCAAGGGACTAGCGGGGGGGGCCCCTCCTACGAGCAGTACTTC,CASSQGTSGGGPSYEQYF
TRBJ2-4,TRBD1,-,TRBV9,TGTGCCAGCAGCCCGAGGACAGGGGACCCCCCTGGAAACATTCAGTACTTC,CASSPRTGDPPGNIQYF
TRBJ1-2,-,-,TRBV9,TGTGCCAGCAGCGTAGTGGAGGGCTATGGCTACACCTTC,CASSVVEGYGYTF
TRBJ1-4,TRBD1,-,TRBV27,TGTGCCAGCAGTTCTCTAGGACAGGGAGAAGAAAAACTGTTTTTT,CASSSLGQGEEKLFF
TRBJ2-1,TRBD2,-,TRBV5-1,TGCGCCAGCAGCCTCGGGGGAGGGGAACGCGGGGAGCAGTTCTTC,CASSLGGGERGEQFF
TRBJ2-1,TRBD2,-,TRBV6-5,TGTGCCAGCAGACTAGCGGGAGGGCCGGGGGATGAGCAGTTCTTC,CASRLAGGPGDEQFF
TRBJ2-1,TRBD2,-,TRBV7-2,TGTGCCAGCAGCCCGCCGATCGGACTAGCGGGTCTGGAGGATGAGCAGTTCTTC,CASSPPIGLAGLEDEQFF
TRBJ2-2,-,few,TRBV7-6,TGTGCCAGCAGCTTAGCTCCGGGGTCTAACACCGGGGAGCTGTTTTTT,CASSLAPGSNTGELFF
TRBJ2-7,-,-,TRBV25-1,TGTGCCAGCAGGGGGGACACGCGAGGGTCCTACGAGCAGTACTTC,CASRGDTRGSYEQYF
TRBJ2-6,-,-,TRBV5-1,TGCGCCAGCAGCTTGTCCGGGTCCGGGGCCAACGTCCTGACTTTC,CASSLSGSGANVLTF
TRBJ2-1,TRBD2,-,TRBV2,TGTGCCAGCAGTGAATTGACTAGCGGGGAGAGGGATGAGCAGTTCTTC,CASSELTSGERDEQFF
TRBJ2-7,TRBD2,-,TRBV12-5,TGTGCTAGTGCCATCTCGGGAGGGCTCCTCTACGAGCAGTACTTC,CASAISGGLLYEQYF
TRBJ2-1,-,-,TRBV7-2,TGTGCCAGCAGCCTTCTGAGGGGGGGGGAGCAGTTCTTC,CASSLLRGGEQFF
TRBJ2-7,-,-,TRBV4-3,TGCGCCAGCAGCCAAGATGTGGGGGCTCACAACGAGCAGTACTTC,CASSQDVGAHNEQYF
TRBJ1-6,TRBD1,once,TRBV30,TGTGCCTGGAGTGACGATTCTGGGACAGGTCCGAGCTCCTATAATTCACCCCTCCACTTT,CAWSDDSGTGPSSYNSPLHF
TRBJ2-2,TRBD2,-,TRBV2,TGTGCCAGCAGACCATCAAAGGAGGCTAGCGGGACGTGGAACAGTGGGGGGGAGCTGTTTTTT,CASRPSKEASGTWNSGGELFF
TRBJ2-2,-,-,TRBV5-4,TGTGCCAGCAGCGGGTCGGGACTCGGGGAGCTGTTTTTT,CASSGSGLGELFF
TRBJ2-2,-,-,TRBV2,TGTGCCACCGGACAGAACACCGGGGAGCTGTTTTTT,CATGQNTGELFF
TRBJ2-1,TRBD2,few,TRBV4-3,TGCGCCAGCAGCCAATGGACTAGCGGGGCAAACTACAATGAGCAGTTCTTC,CASSQWTSGANYNEQFF
TRBJ1-1,-,few,TRBV9,TGTGCCAGCAGCGCCCGGGGGGATGGTGAAGCTTTCTTT,CASSARGDGEAFF
TRBJ1-1,TRBD1,-,TRBV19,TGTGCCAGTAGGACGGGACAGGGGTTGGACACTGAAGCTTTCTTT,CASRTGQGLDTEAFF
TRBJ1-3,-,few,TRBV19,TGTGCCAGTAGTGTAGCGTCTGGAAACACCATATATTTT,CASSVASGNTIYF
TRBJ2-7,TRBD2,-,TRBV7-6,TGTGCCAGCAGCCGAGCGGGGACCTACGAGCAGTACTTC,CASSRAGTYEQYF
TRBJ2-7,-,-,TRBV7-3,TGTGCCAGCAGCTTACTATCGAACGGCGAGCAGTACTTC,CASSLLSNGEQYF
TRBJ2-1,TRBD1,-,TRBV4-1,TGCGCCAGCAGCCATGACGACAGGGTCGATGAGCAGTTCTTC,CASSHDDRVDEQFF
TRBJ1-2,TRBD1,-,TRBV7-3,TGTGCCAGCAGCCCCTCCGGGACAGGGAGCTATGGCTACACCTTC,CASSPSGTGSYGYTF
TRBJ2-6,TRBD1,-,TRBV9,TGTGCCAGCAGCGGACAGGGGCGGTCTGGGGCCAACGTCCTGACTTTC,CASSGQGRSGANVLTF
TRBJ2-5,TRBD2,once,TRBV19,TGTGCCAGTAGTCGAATACTAGCGACACAAGAGACCCAGTACTTC,CASSRILATQETQYF
TRBJ1-1,-,few,TRBV19,TGTGCCAGTAGGGCCGACTCTGAAGCTTTCTTT,CASRADSEAFF
TRBJ2-7,TRBD2,-,TRBV25-1,TGTGCCAGCAGTGAATATCGGCTAGCGGGAGGGGGAGAGCAGTACTTC,CASSEYRLAGGGEQYF
TRBJ2-1,-,once,TRBV28,TGTGCCAGCAGTTTGGGTTCCCGCAGACTATACAATGAGCAGTTCTTC,CASSLGSRRLYNEQFF